The table lists the clone carrying this TCR beta chain with many counts. Its antigen is unknown. Lactation, pregnancy, other autoimmune disease or uncontrolled infection led to exclusion of patients. Researchers amplified the TCR beta CDR3 regions from RNA transcripts. RT-PCR in the first round (using the HTBI primer set) targeted the TCR CDR3. TCRdb fed the multiplex PCR reads into MiXCR, producing one record per CDR3 protein. The data show around 480,000 distinct CDR3 sequences, with 13% to 15% seen just once and around 17% held by the top ten. The source of the sample is a study of T cells in Graves' hyperthyroidism and ophthalmopathy. Points from the study as a whole: Ophthalmopathy, as predicted by the model, came a median about seven months after the prediction.

This CDR3 region has 13 residues. V dropped 6 bases and J dropped 3; count of bases not matched to a gene: 4. Sequencing was performed on blood. The receptor comes from a woman aged 18-29 years with Graves' hyperthyroidism. The chain couples TRBV12-3 or TRBV12-4 to TRBJ2-7, with TRBD1 matching 8 bases. The CDR3 protein is CASRPGTGYEQYF. CDR3 nucleotide sequence: TGTGCCAGCAGACCCGGGACAGGCTACGAGCAGTACTTC.